Listed below are T cell receptor beta chains from one sample, sequenced in a study of T cells in Graves' hyperthyroidism and ophthalmopathy. TCRdb re-derived calls from the multiplex PCR reads in MiXCR, one entry per CDR3 protein. The repertoire consists of some 400,000 distinct CDR3 sequences, with roughly 14% occurring once and the leading ten covering under 25%. The sequencing input was blood. Every receptor here comes from a man aged 25 to 45 with Graves' hyperthyroidism that later progressed to Graves' ophthalmopathy. Both conserved end residues are part of each CDR3. The D gene is left open where the match is weak. Size is stated for part of the rows, as once, few or many counts, or as a class when the clone is expanded.

j_call v_call d_call clone_size cdr3_aa cdr3_nt
TRBJ2-2 TRBV13 TRBD2 . CASSFLTSGGLTGELFF TGTGCCAGCAGCTTCTTGACTAGCGGGGGTCTAACCGGGGAGCTGTTTTTT
TRBJ2-5 TRBV11-2 . many CASSSSITQYF TGTGCCAGCAGCTCCTCCATCACCCAGTACTTC
TRBJ1-2 TRBV6-1 . many CASSDPGNDYGYTF TGTGCCAGCAGTGATCCGGGGAACGACTATGGCTACACCTTC
TRBJ1-6 TRBV5-1 . . CASSLGQPGGYSPLHF TGCGCCAGCAGCTTGGGACAGCCCGGGGGCTATTCACCCCTCCACTTT
TRBJ2-7 TRBV20-1 TRBD2 . CSAARLAGNYEQYF TGCAGTGCCGCCCGACTAGCGGGGAACTACGAGCAGTACTTC
TRBJ2-3 TRBV6-1 TRBD2 many CASSTLAGGLTDTQYF TGTGCCAGCAGTACGTTAGCGGGGGGGCTCACAGATACGCAGTATTTT
TRBJ2-1 TRBV24-1 . many CATSDFRQSHEQFF TGTGCCACCAGTGATTTCAGGCAGTCCCATGAGCAGTTCTTC
TRBJ2-1 TRBV5-1 TRBD1 . CASSWTGKPYEQFF TGCGCCAGCAGCTGGACAGGGAAGCCCTACGAGCAGTTCTTC
TRBJ2-5 TRBV6-1 TRBD1 many CASTRQGARETQYF TGTGCCAGCACCAGACAGGGGGCTCGGGAGACCCAGTACTTC
TRBJ2-6 TRBV5-5 TRBD2 . CASIKLAGGLSGANVLTF TGTGCCAGCATCAAACTAGCGGGGGGACTCTCTGGGGCCAACGTCCTGACTTTC
TRBJ2-7 TRBV6-1 TRBD1 many CASSNRQGTLRFEQYF TGTGCCAGCAGTAACAGACAGGGGACGCTCCGTTTCGAGCAGTACTTC
TRBJ1-1 TRBV5-1 . few CASSVGQSFRGVNTEAFF TGCGCCAGCAGCGTAGGACAGTCTTTCCGCGGGGTGAACACTGAAGCTTTCTTT
TRBJ1-2 TRBV5-4 . . CASSLQGGINYGYTF TGTGCCAGCAGCTTGCAAGGAGGGATTAACTATGGCTACACCTTC
TRBJ1-2 TRBV4-1 TRBD1 . CASSQSRGQGAGYTF TGCGCCAGCAGCCAGAGTCGGGGACAGGGGGCTGGCTACACCTTC
TRBJ2-7 TRBV3-1 TRBD2 few CASSQAASGGASWQYF TGTGCCAGCAGCCAGGCCGCTAGCGGGGGGGCCTCTTGGCAGTACTTC
TRBJ2-3 TRBV10-1 TRBD1 few CASSERRQGPDTQYF TGCGCCAGCAGTGAGCGGAGACAGGGGCCAGATACGCAGTATTTT
TRBJ1-6 TRBV20-1 . . CSAPGPTTSPLHF TGCAGTGCGCCAGGACCCACTACTTCACCCCTCCACTTT
TRBJ2-5 TRBV6-1 . many CASSAQGLQETQYF TGTGCCAGCAGCGCACAGGGTCTCCAAGAGACCCAGTACTTC
TRBJ1-1 TRBV2 . many CASSESQMNTEAFF TGTGCCAGCAGTGAAAGCCAGATGAACACTGAAGCTTTCTTT
TRBJ1-2 TRBV12-3/TRBV12-4 TRBD1 many CASSPTTGSGYTF TGTGCCAGCAGTCCTACGACAGGGTCGGGCTACACCTTC
TRBJ1-4 TRBV20-1 . few CSARGHQTNEKLFF TGCAGTGCTAGAGGACACCAAACTAATGAAAAACTGTTTTTT
TRBJ2-5 TRBV2 TRBD2 many CASKVSSGETQYF TGTGCCAGCAAAGTTTCTAGCGGAGAGACCCAGTACTTC